The T cell receptor (beta chain) described here comes from a study of shared clonotypes between healthy human individuals. There are 15 residues in the CDR3. Germline V gene lookup returns CDR1 SGHNT and CDR2 YYREEE (reference sequence). Losses at the gene ends were 0 bases for V and 7 bases for J; bases not matched to a gene: 3. The table came from immunoSEQ multiplex PCR; TCRdb's copy has only in-frame clones and leaves some out. The sample includes around 1.1 million clones, 70% to 85% seen only once; the top ten take about 0.94%. This receptor was obtained from a man between 18 and 35 years old in good health. Some clones in this sample may be carry-over from other donors' samples. V usage is TRBV5-4 and J usage is TRBJ2-1; 11 bases line up with TRBD2. Sequenced sample: memory CD4+ T cells from PBMCs. Subset denoted: CD45RA-negative fraction. CDR3 residues: CASSLDSSGRNEQFF. The DNA of the CDR3 is TGTGCCAGCAGCTTGGACTCTAGCGGGAGGAATGAGCAGTTCTTC.